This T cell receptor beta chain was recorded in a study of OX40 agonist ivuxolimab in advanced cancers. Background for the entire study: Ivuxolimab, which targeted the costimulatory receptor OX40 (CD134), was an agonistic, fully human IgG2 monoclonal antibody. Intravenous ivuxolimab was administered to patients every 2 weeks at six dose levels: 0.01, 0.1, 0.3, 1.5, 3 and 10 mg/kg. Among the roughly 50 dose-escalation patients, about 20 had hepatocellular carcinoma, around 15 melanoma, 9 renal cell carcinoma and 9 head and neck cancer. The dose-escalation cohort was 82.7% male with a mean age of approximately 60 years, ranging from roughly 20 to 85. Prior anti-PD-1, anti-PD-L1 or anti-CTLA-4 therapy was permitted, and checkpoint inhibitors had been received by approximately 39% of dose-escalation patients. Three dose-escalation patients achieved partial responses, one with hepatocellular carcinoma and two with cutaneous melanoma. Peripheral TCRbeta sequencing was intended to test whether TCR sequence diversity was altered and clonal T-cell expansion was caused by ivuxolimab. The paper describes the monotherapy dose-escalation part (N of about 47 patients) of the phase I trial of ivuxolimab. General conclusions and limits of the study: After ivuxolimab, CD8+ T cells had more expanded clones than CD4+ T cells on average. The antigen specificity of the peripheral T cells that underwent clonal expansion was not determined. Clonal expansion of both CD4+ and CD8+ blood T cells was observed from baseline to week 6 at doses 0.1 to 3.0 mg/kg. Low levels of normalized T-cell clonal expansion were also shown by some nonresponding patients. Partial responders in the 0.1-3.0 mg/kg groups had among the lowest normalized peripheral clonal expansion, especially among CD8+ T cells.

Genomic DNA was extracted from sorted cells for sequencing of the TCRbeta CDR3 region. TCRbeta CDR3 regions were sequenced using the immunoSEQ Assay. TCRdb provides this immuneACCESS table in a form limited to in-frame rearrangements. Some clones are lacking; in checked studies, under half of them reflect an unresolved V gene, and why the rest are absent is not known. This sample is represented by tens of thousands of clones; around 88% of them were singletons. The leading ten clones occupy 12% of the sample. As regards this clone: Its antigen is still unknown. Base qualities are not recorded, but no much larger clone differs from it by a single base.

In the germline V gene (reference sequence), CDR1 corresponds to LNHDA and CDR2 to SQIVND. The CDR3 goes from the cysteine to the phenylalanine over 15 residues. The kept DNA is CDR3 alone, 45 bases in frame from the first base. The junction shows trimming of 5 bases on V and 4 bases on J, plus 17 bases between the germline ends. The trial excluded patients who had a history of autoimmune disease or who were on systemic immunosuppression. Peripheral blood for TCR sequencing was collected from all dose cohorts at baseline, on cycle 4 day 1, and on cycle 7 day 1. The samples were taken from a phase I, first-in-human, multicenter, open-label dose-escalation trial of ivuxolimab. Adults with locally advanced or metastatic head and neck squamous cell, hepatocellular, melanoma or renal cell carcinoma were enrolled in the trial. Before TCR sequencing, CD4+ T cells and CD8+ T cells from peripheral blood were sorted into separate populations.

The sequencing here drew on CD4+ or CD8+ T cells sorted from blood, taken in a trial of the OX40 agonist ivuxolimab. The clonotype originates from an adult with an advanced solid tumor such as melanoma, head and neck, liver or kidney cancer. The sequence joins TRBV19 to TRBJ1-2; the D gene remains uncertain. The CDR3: CASSLSTDGVYGYTF. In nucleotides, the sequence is TGTGCCAGTAGTTTATCGACGGACGGGGTCTATGGCTACACCTTC.